The 13 T cell receptor beta chains below were found in one sample sequenced in a study of blood T cell repertoires in COVID-19. Repertoires were generated with immunoSEQ multiplex PCR, while TCRdb's copy carries only in-frame clones and drops some. The sample consists of approximately 300,000 clones, 86% of them appearing once. Sequencing was done on a sample of peripheral blood. These receptors were taken from a woman aged 50 to 65 with acute or convalescent COVID-19.

V is TRBV10-3 and J is TRBJ2-7; TRBD1 is a possible D gene (6 bases). The CDR3 is made up of 15 amino acids. V was pared by 0 bases and J by 2 bases, with 11 bases between. The V gene's germline CDR1 is ENHRY and CDR2 SYGVKD. The CDR3 sequence is CAISESTGNTYEQYF. Here the CDR3 DNA reads TGTGCCATCAGTGAGTCGACAGGAAACACCTACGAGCAGTACTTC.

The gene calls are TRBV3-1 (or the pseudogene TRBV3-2) and TRBJ2-2, with 8 bases lining up with TRBD1. The V and J ends lost 8 bases and 5 bases, in that order; junction bases with no gene match: 4. The CDR3 consists of 13 residues. Germline V gives CDR1 LGHDT, CDR2 YNNKEL (reference sequence). The CDR3 DNA follows: TGTGCCAGCGGAACAGGGGGGACCGGGGAGCTGTTTTTT. Translating it yields CASGTGGTGELFF.

The rearrangement joins TRBV3-1 (or the pseudogene TRBV3-2) to TRBJ1-3; 7 positions agree with TRBD1. The germline V gene encodes CDR1 LGHDT and CDR2 YNNKEL (reference sequence). This CDR3 has 14 amino acids. V was pared by 0 bases and J by 7 bases, with 3 bases of the junction left unmatched. This chain's CDR3 is CASSQETGRNTIYF. DNA of the CDR3: TGTGCCAGCAGCCAAGAGACAGGGCGTAACACCATATATTTT.

This chain uses TRBV6-4 with TRBJ2-3; 13 bases line up with TRBD2. V was pared by 6 bases and J by 0 bases, with 15 bases of the junction left unmatched. The CDR3 length is 20 residues. Looked up from germline, CDR1 is MRHNA and CDR2 is SNTAGT. This CDR3 reads CASSRRSPGLAGPSTDTQYF. The CDR3 DNA sequence: TGTGCCAGCAGCCGACGTTCCCCGGGACTAGCGGGACCTAGCACAGATACGCAGTATTTT.

This clone was detected once. The chain links TRBV28 to TRBJ1-5; 8 nucleotides agree with TRBD1. After removal of 4 bases from V and 5 bases from J, the junction contained 10 bases not matched to a gene. The CDR3 covers 16 residues. Germline V gene sequence: CDR1 MDHEN, CDR2 SYDVKM. Written as DNA, the CDR3 is TGTGCCAGCAGTTCCACAGGGGGTTCGAGGGATCAGCCCCAGCATTTT. It is translated as CASSSTGGSRDQPQHF. The variable domain in full, with the rest retrieved from reference TRBV28 and TRBJ1-5, is DVKVTQSSRYLVKRTGEKVFLECVQDMDHENMFWYRQDPGLGLRLIYFSYDVKMKEKGDIPEGYSVSREKKERFSLILESASTNQTSMYLCASSSTGGSRDQPQHFGDGTRLSIL.

The chain employs TRBV30 and TRBJ2-7; 9 bases agree with TRBD1. CDR3 length: 13 residues. J was trimmed by 7 bases and V by 5 bases; bases with no gene match: 9. CDR1 is GTSNPN and CDR2 is SVGIG in the germline V gene (reference sequence). The chain's CDR3 is CAWDGQGRSEQYF. The DNA of the CDR3 is TGTGCCTGGGACGGACAGGGGAGAAGTGAGCAGTACTTC.

This clone was detected once. V gene TRBV5-1 combines with J gene TRBJ2-1, with TRBD1 matching 10 bases. V lost 4 bases and J lost 3; bases outside the gene matches: 4. This CDR3 spans 15 amino acids. Germline-derived CDR1 and CDR2 are SGHRS and YFSETQ. The CDR3 spells CASSIGTGVYNEQFF. The CDR3 DNA sequence: TGCGCCAGCAGCATCGGGACAGGGGTCTACAATGAGCAGTTCTTC.

The chain carries TRBV18 and TRBJ2-7; D perhaps matches TRBD1 (5 bases). The CDR3 extends over 13 amino acids. Trimming pared 5 bases from V and 2 bases from J, leaving 10 bases between. CDR1 is KGHSH, CDR2 LQKENI, per germline. Written as DNA, the CDR3 is TGTGCCAGCTCATCCAGGGAAACCTACGAGCAGTACTTC. Amino acid sequence: CASSSRETYEQYF.

V is TRBV18 and J is TRBJ2-2; 10 positions match TRBD1. J was trimmed by 6 bases and V by 2 bases; bases with no gene match: 6. Looked up from germline, CDR1 is KGHSH and CDR2 is LQKENI. The CDR3 is 16 residues long. DNA of the CDR3: TGTGCCAGCTCACCAAGGCGGGACAGGGGATCCGGGGAGCTGTTTTTT. As protein: CASSPRRDRGSGELFF.

This clone has just one count. This rearrangement joins TRBV11-2 to TRBJ1-1, with TRBD1 matching 8 bases. The V gene end was trimmed by 7 bases and the J gene end by 2 bases; junction bases not matched to a gene: 3. The CDR3 consists of 13 residues. The germline V gene encodes CDR1 SGHAT and CDR2 FQNNGV. CDR3 protein: CASNDRGNTEAFF. The CDR3 DNA reads TGTGCCAGCAACGACAGGGGAAACACTGAAGCTTTCTTT.

The sample holds a few counts of this clone. This chain uses TRBV5-1 with TRBJ2-7; TRBD2 matches at 12 bases. Germline V gene lookup returns CDR1 SGHRS and CDR2 YFSETQ. The CDR3 has 18 amino acids. V trimming: 4 bases; J trimming: 4 bases; junction bases outside the gene matches: 15. CDR3 coding DNA: TGCGCCAGCAGCCCCCGGACTAGCGGGGCCGGTGTAAGATACGAGCAGTACTTC. Translated: CASSPRTSGAGVRYEQYF.

The chain employs TRBV7-3 and TRBJ2-7; TRBD1 might be the D (6 bases). The CDR3 length is 13 residues. Germline V gene lookup returns CDR1 SGHTA and CDR2 FQGTGA. V lost 1 base and J lost 6, with 10 bases in between. The CDR3 sequence is CASSLNRDGEQYF. The CDR3 DNA sequence: TGTGCCAGCAGCTTAAACAGGGATGGCGAGCAGTACTTC.

The J gene is TRBJ1-4, the V gene TRBV28; no reliable D call. CDR3 length: 18 amino acids. Trimming took off 6 bases at V and 0 bases at J, with 20 bases between the two ends. Germline CDR1 MDHEN, CDR2 SYDVKM. The CDR3 sequence is CASREVYSFRATNEKLFF. Written as DNA, the CDR3 is TGTGCCAGCAGGGAGGTTTATTCTTTTAGGGCAACTAATGAAAAACTGTTTTTT.